The table lists the clone carrying this T cell receptor (beta chain) with a few counts. As yet, its antigen is unknown. The data were obtained in a study of T cells after yellow fever vaccination. Study-level background: SMART-Seq v4 Ultra Low Input prepared libraries from low-cell fractions. Findings and limits, study-wide: Detected again after the booster were most primary-vaccination clones, at 96% CD4 and nearly 90% CD8.

Trimming shortened V by 4 bases and J by 2 bases, and 9 bases separated the two germline ends. Germline CDR1 reads SGHRS; CDR2 reads YFSETQ. This CDR3 has 14 amino acids. From the 5' RACE reads, TCRdb called clonotypes with MiXCR, one entry per CDR3 protein. The sample has some 350,000 distinct CDR3 sequences, 3% to 4.5% seen once. The sequenced sample was PBMCs, obtained 5 days after the yellow fever booster vaccination. The rearrangement links TRBV5-1 to TRBJ2-2; D may be TRBD2 (6 bases). The clonotype comes from a man between 18 and 35 years old who received the YFV17D yellow fever vaccine. CDR3: CASSPDYNTGELFF. In DNA form, the CDR3 reads TGCGCCAGCAGCCCGGACTACAACACCGGGGAGCTGTTTTTT.